This T cell receptor (beta chain) was identified in a study of molecular identifiers for immune sequencing clone quantification. Study-wide findings and caveats: In cases of identical TCR molecules sharing a barcode, highly expanded clone sizes could be underestimated. Clones above 20 RNA copies contained over 99% of effector molecules but under 1% of naive ones.

The sorting of naive CD8 T cells used the CD8+CD4-CCR7+CD45RA+ phenotype. In this sample, this clonotype turned up many times. Its antigen is unidentified. Each CDR3 protein gets one entry after TCRdb re-called the PCR reads with MiXCR. Here the sample spans 85,000 to 100,000 distinct CDR3 sequences, 20% to 25% being singletons. This receptor was obtained from a human donor in good health. Some libraries in this study had Jurkat cell RNA spiked in. Sequencing used naive CD8+ T cells from blood, with Jurkat cell RNA spiked in. The sample's subset: FACS-sorted CD8+CD4-CCR7+CD45RA+ naive T cells.

The CDR3, as DNA: TGTGCCAGCAGCGTAGCTACAGGGTACACTGAAGCTTTCTTT. Its translation is CASSVATGYTEAFF. The chain uses TRBV9 and TRBJ1-1; TRBD1 is a possible D gene (6 bases). The CDR3 loop spans 14 amino acids. The V gene lost 0 bases and the J gene lost 3 bases, with 9 bases spanning the gap. CDR1 SGDLS and CDR2 YYNGEE come from the germline V gene.